Listed here are 8 T cell receptor beta chains from one sample, sequenced in a study of T cell responses to AZD1222 COVID-19 vaccine. Measured with immunoSEQ multiplex PCR; TCRdb has only the in-frame clones, and not every one. Of 110,000 to 150,000 clones in the sample, more than 85% were seen once. Material: peripheral blood, obtained on day 0 of AZD1222 vaccination. These receptors were obtained from an adult in good health.

The chain joins TRBV12-3 or TRBV12-4 to TRBJ1-5; D gene ambiguous. Trimming took off 6 bases at V and 3 bases at J, with 9 bases between the two ends. The CDR3 has 13 amino acids. The chain's CDR3 is CASRMGINQPQHF. The CDR3 region has the DNA TGTGCCAGCAGGATGGGGATCAATCAGCCCCAGCATTTT.

This chain connects TRBV6-2 or TRBV6-3 to TRBJ2-7, with D perhaps matching TRBD2 (6 bases). Trimming removed 2 bases at V and 2 bases at J, with 16 bases between. The CDR3 runs to 16 residues. Germline CDR1 reads MNHEY; CDR2 reads SVGEGT. The DNA of the CDR3 is TGTGCCAGCAGTTACCTTGTGCGGGACCGGACCTACGAGCAGTACTTC. As protein: CASSYLVRDRTYEQYF.

This chain's CDR3 is CASSDAGHEQYF. The CDR3 DNA sequence: TGTGCCAGCAGTGATGCCGGTCACGAGCAGTACTTC. The chain employs TRBV6-1 and TRBJ2-7; no clear D gene. This CDR3 has 12 amino acids. Trimming pared 3 bases from V and 5 bases from J, leaving 8 bases between. Germline CDR1 reads MNHNS; CDR2 reads SASEGT.

V is TRBV2 and J is TRBJ1-4; no clear D gene. Trimming removed 5 bases at V and 8 bases at J, with 9 bases between. The germline CDR1 and CDR2 sequences are SNHLY and FYNNEI. CDR3 size: 12 residues. CDR3 protein: CASSREGEKLFF. For the CDR3, the DNA is TGTGCCAGCAGTAGGGAAGGGGAAAAACTGTTTTTT.

The chain has TRBV30 and TRBJ2-7, with D uncertain. The V end was cut by 0 bases, the J end by 7 bases, with 7 bases between. Germline V CDR1 and CDR2: GTSNPN, SVGIG (reference sequence). The CDR3 sequence is 11 residues long. The CDR3 nucleotides are TGTGCCTGGAGTGTCTCCGGTGAGCAGTACTTC. Amino acid sequence: CAWSVSGEQYF.

The chain recombines TRBV5-8 with TRBJ2-3, with a possible D match to TRBD1 (5 bases). CDR3 length equals 12 residues. V lost 2 bases and J lost 6, with 7 bases in between. CDR1 SGHTS and CDR2 YDEGEE come from the germline V gene. In DNA, the CDR3 is TGTGCCAGCAGCTTTAACAGGGATACGCAGTATTTT. The encoded protein is CASSFNRDTQYF.

This clone came up a few times. The chain uses TRBV2 and TRBJ1-2, with no clear D. CDR3 length: 11 residues. Trimming cost V 7 bases and J 6 bases, with 9 bases left between them. In germline, CDR1 is SNHLY, CDR2 FYNNEI. CDR3 residues: CASKVRNGYTF. The DNA of the CDR3 is TGTGCCAGCAAAGTGAGGAATGGCTACACCTTC. Looking up the rest from reference TRBV2 and TRBJ1-2 gives the full variable domain: EPEVTQTPSHQVTQMGQEVILRCVPISNHLYFYWYRQILGQKVEFLVSFYNNEISEKSEIFDDQFSVERPDGSNFTLKIRSTKLEDSAMYFCASKVRNGYTFGSGTRLTVV.

The rearrangement links TRBV6-5 to TRBJ1-2, with 7 bases lining up with TRBD1. V was clipped by 6 bases and J by 1 base; unmatched bases: 2. This CDR3 spans 13 amino acids. The germline V gene encodes CDR1 MNHEY and CDR2 SVGAGI. Here the CDR3 DNA reads TGTGCCAGCAGCCGACAGGGTAACTATGGCTACACCTTC. Encoded protein: CASSRQGNYGYTF.